This TCR beta chain comes out of a study of cytomegalovirus exposure and HLA in healthy donors. Repertoires were generated with immunoSEQ multiplex PCR, while TCRdb's copy carries only in-frame clones and drops some. The top ten hold roughly 15% of the sample, which has fewer than 65,000 clones, approximately 92% seen once. Looked up from germline, CDR1 is MDHEN and CDR2 is SYDVKM. Trimming stripped 7 bases from V and 2 bases from J, with 26 bases between. The CDR3 sequence is 19 residues long. The sample comprised PBMCs. The clonotype was recovered from a woman under 30 in good health and CMV-seronegative. The chain uses TRBV28 and TRBJ2-2; D is perhaps TRBD2 (6 bases). Here the CDR3 DNA reads TGTGCCAGCACCCTAGTGGGGCTATTCGGGAGATCTAACACCGGGGAGCTGTTTTTT. It yields the protein CASTLVGLFGRSNTGELFF. The full variable domain, in which reference TRBV28 and TRBJ2-2 provide the parts outside the CDR3, is DVKVTQSSRYLVKRTGEKVFLECVQDMDHENMFWYRQDPGLGLRLIYFSYDVKMKEKGDIPEGYSVSREKKERFSLILESASTNQTSMYLCASTLVGLFGRSNTGELFFGEGSRLTVL.